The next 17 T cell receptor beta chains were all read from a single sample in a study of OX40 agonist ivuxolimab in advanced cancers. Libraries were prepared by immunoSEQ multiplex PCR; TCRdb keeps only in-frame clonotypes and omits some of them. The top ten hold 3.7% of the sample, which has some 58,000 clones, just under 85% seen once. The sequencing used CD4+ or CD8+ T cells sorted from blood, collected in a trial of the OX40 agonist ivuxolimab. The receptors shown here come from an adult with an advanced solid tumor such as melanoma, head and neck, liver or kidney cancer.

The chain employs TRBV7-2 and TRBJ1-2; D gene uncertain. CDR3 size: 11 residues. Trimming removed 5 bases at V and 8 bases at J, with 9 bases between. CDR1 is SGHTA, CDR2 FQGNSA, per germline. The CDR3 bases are TGTGCCAGCAGCGACCTGATCGGCTACACCTTC. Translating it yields CASSDLIGYTF.

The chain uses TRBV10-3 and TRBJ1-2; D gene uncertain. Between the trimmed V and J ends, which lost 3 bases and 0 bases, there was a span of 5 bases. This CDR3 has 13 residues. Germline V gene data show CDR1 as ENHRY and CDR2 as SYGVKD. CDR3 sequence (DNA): TGTGCCATCAGTGACCGATCTAACTATGGCTACACCTTC. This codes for CAISDRSNYGYTF.

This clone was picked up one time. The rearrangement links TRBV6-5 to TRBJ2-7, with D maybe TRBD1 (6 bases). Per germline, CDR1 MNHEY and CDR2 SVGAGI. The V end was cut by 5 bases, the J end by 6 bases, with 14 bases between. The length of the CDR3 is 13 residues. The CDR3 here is CASSLTGWGEQYF. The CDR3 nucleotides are TGTGCCAGCAGTCTGACAGGCTGGGGCGAGCAGTACTTC.

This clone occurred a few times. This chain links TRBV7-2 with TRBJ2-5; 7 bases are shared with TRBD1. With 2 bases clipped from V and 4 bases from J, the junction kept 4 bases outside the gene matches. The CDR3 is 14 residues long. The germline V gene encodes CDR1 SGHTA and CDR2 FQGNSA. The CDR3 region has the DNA TGTGCCAGCAGCTTACAATGGGACAGAGAGACCCAGTACTTC. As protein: CASSLQWDRETQYF. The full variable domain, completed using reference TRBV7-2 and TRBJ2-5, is GAGVSQSPSNKVTEKGKDVELRCDPISGHTALYWYRQSLGQGLEFLIYFQGNSAPDKSGLPSDRFSAERTGGSVSTLTIQRTQQEDSAVYLCASSLQWDRETQYFGPGTRLLVL.

CDR3 loop: CASSIPGGLGGEQFF. The CDR3 nucleotides read TGTGCCAGTAGTATTCCAGGGGGATTGGGTGGTGAGCAGTTCTTC. The V gene is TRBV19, the J gene TRBJ2-1, with 7 positions matching TRBD1. The CDR3 is made up of 15 amino acids. The germline V gene has CDR1 LNHDA and CDR2 SQIVND (reference sequence). V gave up 3 bases and J gave up 9 bases; unmatched junction bases: 11.

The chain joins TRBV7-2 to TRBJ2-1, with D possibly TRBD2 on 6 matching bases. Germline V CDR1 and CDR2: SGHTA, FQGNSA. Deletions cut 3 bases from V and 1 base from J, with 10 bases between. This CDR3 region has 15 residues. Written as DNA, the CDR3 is TGTGCCAGCAGCTTCTTTAGCGGATCCTACAATGAGCAGTTCTTC. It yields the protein CASSFFSGSYNEQFF.

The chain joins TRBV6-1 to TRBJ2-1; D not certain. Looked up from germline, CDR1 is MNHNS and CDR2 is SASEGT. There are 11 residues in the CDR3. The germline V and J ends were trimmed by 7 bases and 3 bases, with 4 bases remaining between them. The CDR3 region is CASTYYNEQFF. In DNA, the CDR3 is TGTGCCAGCACCTACTACAATGAGCAGTTCTTC.

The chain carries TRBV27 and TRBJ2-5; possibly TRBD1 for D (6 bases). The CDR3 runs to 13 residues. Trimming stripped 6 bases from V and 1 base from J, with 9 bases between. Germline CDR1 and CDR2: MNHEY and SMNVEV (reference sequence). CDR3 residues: CASRTGIQETQYF. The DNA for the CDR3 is TGTGCCAGCAGGACAGGAATCCAAGAGACCCAGTACTTC.

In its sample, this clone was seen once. DNA of the CDR3: TGTGCCAGCAGTCGTATTCGACGGGGAAATCAGCCCCAGCATTTT. Amino acids: CASSRIRRGNQPQHF. The chain combines TRBV28 with TRBJ1-5; no clear D gene. Germline assignment: CDR1 MDHEN and CDR2 SYDVKM. Trimming took 5 bases from V and 4 from J, leaving 15 bases between them. CDR3 length: 15 amino acids.

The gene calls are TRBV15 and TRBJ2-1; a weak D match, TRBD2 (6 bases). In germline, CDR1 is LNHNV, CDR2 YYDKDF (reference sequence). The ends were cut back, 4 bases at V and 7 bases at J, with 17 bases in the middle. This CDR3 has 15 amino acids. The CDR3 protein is CATSKEDGSLNEQFF. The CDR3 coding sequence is TGTGCCACCAGCAAAGAGGACGGGAGTTTGAATGAGCAGTTCTTC. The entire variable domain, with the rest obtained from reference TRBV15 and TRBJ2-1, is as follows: DAMVIQNPRYQVTQFGKPVTLSCSQTLNHNVMYWYQQKSSQAPKLLFHYYDKDFNNEADTPDNFQSRRPNTSFCFLDIRSPGLGDTAMYLCATSKEDGSLNEQFFGPGTRLTVL.

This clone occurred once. The chain's CDR3 is CASSLPGSGSNEQFF. The CDR3 DNA is TGTGCCAGCAGCTTACCGGGTAGCGGGAGCAATGAGCAGTTCTTC. The rearrangement links TRBV7-8 to TRBJ2-1; TRBD2 agrees at 9 bases. The CDR3 is 15 amino acids. Germline CDR1 is SGHVS and CDR2 is FQNEAQ. With 2 bases clipped from V and 6 bases from J, the junction kept 5 bases outside the gene matches.

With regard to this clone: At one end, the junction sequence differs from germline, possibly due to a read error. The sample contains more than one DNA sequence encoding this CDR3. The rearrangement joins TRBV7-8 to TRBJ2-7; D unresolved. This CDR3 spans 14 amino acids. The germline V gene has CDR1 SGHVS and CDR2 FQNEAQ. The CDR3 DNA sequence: TGTGCCAGCAGCTTTATCACGGCCGATACGGAGCAGTATTTC. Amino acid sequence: CASSFITADTEQYF.

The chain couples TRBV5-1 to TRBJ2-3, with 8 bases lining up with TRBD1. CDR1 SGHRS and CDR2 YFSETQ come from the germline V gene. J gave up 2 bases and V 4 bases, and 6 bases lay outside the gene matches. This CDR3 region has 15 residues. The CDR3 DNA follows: TGCGCCAGCAGCCTCGGGACAGGCGCCACAGATACGCAGTATTTT. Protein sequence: CASSLGTGATDTQYF.

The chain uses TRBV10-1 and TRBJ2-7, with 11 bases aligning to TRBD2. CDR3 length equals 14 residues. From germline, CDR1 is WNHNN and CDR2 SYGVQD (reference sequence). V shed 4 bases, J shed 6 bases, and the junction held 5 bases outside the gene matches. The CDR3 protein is CASSAETSGTEQYF. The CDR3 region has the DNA TGCGCCAGCAGTGCTGAGACTAGCGGGACCGAGCAGTACTTC.

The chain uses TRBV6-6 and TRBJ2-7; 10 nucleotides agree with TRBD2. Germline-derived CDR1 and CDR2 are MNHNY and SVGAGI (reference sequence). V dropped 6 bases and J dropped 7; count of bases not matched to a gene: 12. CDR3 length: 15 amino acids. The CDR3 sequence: CASSIRLAGTREQYF. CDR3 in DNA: TGTGCCAGCAGCATCCGACTAGCGGGTACAAGAGAGCAGTACTTC.

The CDR3 region is CATSRELAASYEQYF. The CDR3 DNA follows: TGTGCCACCAGCAGAGAGCTAGCGGCGTCCTACGAGCAGTACTTC. This chain links TRBV15 with TRBJ2-7; 7 bases match TRBD2. The CDR3 sequence is 15 residues long. Germline loops: CDR1 LNHNV, CDR2 YYDKDF (reference sequence). Germline trimming cut 0 bases from V and 1 base from J; bases unmatched to any gene: 3.

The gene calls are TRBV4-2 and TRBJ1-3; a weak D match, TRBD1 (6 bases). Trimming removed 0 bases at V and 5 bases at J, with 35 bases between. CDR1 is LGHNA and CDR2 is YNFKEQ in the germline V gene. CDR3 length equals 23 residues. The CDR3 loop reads CASSQERVNTLRTGQSSRNTIYF. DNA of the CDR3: TGTGCCAGCAGCCAAGAAAGGGTCAACACTCTTAGAACAGGGCAATCCTCCCGAAACACCATATATTTT.